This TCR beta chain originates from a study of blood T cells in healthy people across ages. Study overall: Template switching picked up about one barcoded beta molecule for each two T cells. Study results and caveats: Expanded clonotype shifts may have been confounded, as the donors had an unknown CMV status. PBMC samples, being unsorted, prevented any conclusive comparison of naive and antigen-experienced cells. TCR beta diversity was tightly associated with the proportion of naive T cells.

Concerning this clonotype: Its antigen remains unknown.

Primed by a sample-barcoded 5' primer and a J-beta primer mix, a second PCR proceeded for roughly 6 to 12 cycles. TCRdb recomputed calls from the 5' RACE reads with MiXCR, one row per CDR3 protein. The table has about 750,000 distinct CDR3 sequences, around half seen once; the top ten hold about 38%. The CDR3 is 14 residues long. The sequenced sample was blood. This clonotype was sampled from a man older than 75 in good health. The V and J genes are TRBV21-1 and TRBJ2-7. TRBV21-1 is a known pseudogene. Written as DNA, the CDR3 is TGTGCCAGCAGTTATTGCGACAGATCCTACGAGCAGTACTTC. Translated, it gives CASSYCDRSYEQYF.